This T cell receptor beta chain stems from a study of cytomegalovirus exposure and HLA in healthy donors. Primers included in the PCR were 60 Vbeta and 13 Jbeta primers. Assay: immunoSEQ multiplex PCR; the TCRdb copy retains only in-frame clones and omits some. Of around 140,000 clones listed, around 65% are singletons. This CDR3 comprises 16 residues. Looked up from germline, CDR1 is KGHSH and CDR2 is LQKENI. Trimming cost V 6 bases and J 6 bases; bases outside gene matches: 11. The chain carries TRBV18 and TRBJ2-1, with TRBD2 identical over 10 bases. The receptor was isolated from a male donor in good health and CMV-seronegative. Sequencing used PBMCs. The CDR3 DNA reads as TGTGCCAGCTCCACACATCCGGCTAGCGGGGGCAATGAGCAGTTCTTC. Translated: CASSTHPASGGNEQFF.